This T cell receptor beta chain was retrieved from a study of blood T cell repertoires in COVID-19. The method was immunoSEQ multiplex PCR; TCRdb's version includes in-frame clones alone and lacks a portion of them. Of 150,000 to 200,000 clones in the sample, 82% were seen once. It was during active infection that Seattle patients were enrolled and then longitudinally followed. Sequencing was carried out using peripheral blood. The clonotype comes from an older woman with COVID-19, enrolled during active disease.

In DNA form, the CDR3 reads TGTGCCAGCAGCCAAGAAGGAGGGTGGAACACTGAAGCTTTCTTT. Translation: CASSQEGGWNTEAFF. The chain uses TRBV14 and TRBJ1-1, with D unresolved. V dropped 0 bases and J dropped 1 base, with 9 bases sitting between them. The germline CDR1 and CDR2 sequences are SGHDN and FVKESK. This CDR3 is 15 amino acids long.